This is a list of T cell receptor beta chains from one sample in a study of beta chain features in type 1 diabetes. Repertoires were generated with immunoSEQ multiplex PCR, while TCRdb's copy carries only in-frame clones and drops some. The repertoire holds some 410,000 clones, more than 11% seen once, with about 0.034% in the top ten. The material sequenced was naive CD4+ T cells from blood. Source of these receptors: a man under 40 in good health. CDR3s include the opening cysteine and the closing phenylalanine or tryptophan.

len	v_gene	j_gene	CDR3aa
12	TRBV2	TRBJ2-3	CASSESRNTQYF
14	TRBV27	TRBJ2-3	CASSLGGGAYGQYF
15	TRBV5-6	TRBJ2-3	CASSLSGEGTDTQYF
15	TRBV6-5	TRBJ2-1	CASSTSWGTYNEQFF
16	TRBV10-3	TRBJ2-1	CAISEPGQGADNEQFF
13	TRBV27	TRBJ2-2	CASSLLGTGELFF
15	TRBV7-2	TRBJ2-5	CASSFKRGWRETQYF
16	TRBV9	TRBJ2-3	CASSVALGGGADTQYF
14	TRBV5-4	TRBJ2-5	CASSLGVYQETQYF
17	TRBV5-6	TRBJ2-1	CASSFLPGGVPRNEQFF
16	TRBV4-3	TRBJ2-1	CASSQSEAALYNEQFF
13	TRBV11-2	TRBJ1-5	CASSTGQNQPQHF
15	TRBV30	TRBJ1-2	CAWNAIGSTNYGYTF
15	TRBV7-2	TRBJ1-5	CASSTGTGVGQPQHF
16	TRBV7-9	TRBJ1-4	CASSARDREWPEKLFF
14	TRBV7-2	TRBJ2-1	CASSSTGWVDEQFF
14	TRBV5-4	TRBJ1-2	CASSFPGQVSYTTF
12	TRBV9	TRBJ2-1	CASSLDMDEQFF
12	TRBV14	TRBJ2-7	CASRVFSYEQYF
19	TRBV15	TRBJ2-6	CATSGIRGSRAPGANVLTF
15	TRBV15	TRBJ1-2	CATSFDRGQGYGYTF
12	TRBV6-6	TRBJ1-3	CASSDTGNTIYF
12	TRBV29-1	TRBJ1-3	CSVVVAGNTIYF
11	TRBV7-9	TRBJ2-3	CASSLEWTQYF
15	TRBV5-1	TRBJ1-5	CASSLDGVANQPQHF
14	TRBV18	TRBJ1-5	CASSPDSRAQPQHF
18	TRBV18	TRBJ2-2	CASSSRVGGGSNTGELFF